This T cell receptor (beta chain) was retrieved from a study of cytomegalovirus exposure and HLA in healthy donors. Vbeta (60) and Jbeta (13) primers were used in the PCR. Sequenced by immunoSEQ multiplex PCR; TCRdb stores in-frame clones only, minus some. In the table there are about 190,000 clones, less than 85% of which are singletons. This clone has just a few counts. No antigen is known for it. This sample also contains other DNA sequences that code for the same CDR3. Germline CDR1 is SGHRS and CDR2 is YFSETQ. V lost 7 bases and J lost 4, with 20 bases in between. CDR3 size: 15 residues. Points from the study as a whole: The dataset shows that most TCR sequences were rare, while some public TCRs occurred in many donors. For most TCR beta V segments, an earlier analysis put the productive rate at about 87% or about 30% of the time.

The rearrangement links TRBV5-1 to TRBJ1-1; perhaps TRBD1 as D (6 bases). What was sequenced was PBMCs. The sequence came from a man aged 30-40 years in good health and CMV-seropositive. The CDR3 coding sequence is TGCGCCAGCCGCGAATTGGAGGGGGGGGGCACTGAAGCTTTCTTT. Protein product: CASRELEGGGTEAFF.